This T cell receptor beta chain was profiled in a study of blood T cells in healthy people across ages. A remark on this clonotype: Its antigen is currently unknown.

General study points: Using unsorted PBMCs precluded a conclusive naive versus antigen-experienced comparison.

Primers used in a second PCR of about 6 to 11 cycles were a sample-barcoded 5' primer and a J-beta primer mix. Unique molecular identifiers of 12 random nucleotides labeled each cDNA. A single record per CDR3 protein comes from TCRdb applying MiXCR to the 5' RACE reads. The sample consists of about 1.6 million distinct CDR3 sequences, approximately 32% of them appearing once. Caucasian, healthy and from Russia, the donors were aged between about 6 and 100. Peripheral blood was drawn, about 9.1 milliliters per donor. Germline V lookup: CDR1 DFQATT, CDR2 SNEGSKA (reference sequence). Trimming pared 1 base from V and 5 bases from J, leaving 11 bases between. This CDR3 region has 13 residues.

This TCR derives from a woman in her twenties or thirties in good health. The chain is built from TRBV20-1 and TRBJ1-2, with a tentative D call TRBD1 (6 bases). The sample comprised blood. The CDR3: CSARAGGHYGYTF. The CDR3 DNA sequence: TGCAGTGCTAGAGCGGGGGGCCATTATGGCTACACCTTC.